The sequence of this T cell receptor beta chain was determined in a study of spatial heterogeneity in lung cancer. The germline V gene has CDR1 SGHRS and CDR2 YFSETQ. V was clipped by 3 bases and J by 3 bases, with 15 bases between them. The CDR3 covers 15 residues. TCRdb used MiXCR to reprocess the 5' RACE reads, holding one entry per CDR3 protein. Altogether about 27,000 distinct CDR3 sequences are present, just under 7% being singletons, with the ten largest covering 13% to 15%. Time point defined: sample taken at primary tumor resection. Material for sequencing was whole RNA from tumor, nontumor lung or frozen PBMC, left unsorted.

The TCR sequence derives from a male donor with early-stage non-small cell lung cancer. This sequence joins TRBV5-1 and TRBJ1-1, with no clear D. This specimen was PBMCs, taken at surgery. CDR3 in DNA: TGCGCCAGCAGCTCCGGGCCTCGTAGTGACACTGAAGCTTTCTTT. Its protein product is CASSSGPRSDTEAFF.